The sequence of this T cell receptor (beta chain) was determined in a study of beta chain features in type 1 diabetes. The germline V gene has CDR1 MNHEY and CDR2 SVGAGI. The CDR3 sequence is 15 residues long. V dropped 10 bases and J dropped 8 bases, with 23 bases sitting between them. Expressed TCRB transcripts were sequenced, since all the RNA that had been isolated was reverse transcribed. The protocol was immunoSEQ multiplex PCR, while the TCRdb copy is restricted to in-frame clones and leaves out a portion. This sample has about 210,000 clones, with about a tenth found just once. Study-wide results and caveats: Any role of HLA type in TCRB rearrangement remained unresolved here. Amplification by PCR could prefer shorter templates, with the same effect in patients and controls.

A few counts support this clone. Antigen specificity is unknown. The chain has TRBV6-5 and TRBJ2-2, with a possible D match to TRBD1 (5 bases). The sequencing input was central memory CD4+ T cells from blood. The clonotype was recovered from a man aged 18 to 35 in good health. CDR3 DNA sequence: TGTGCCACCAAAACGAGGACACCTAATTTAGGGGAGCTGTTTTTT. It codes for CATKTRTPNLGELFF.